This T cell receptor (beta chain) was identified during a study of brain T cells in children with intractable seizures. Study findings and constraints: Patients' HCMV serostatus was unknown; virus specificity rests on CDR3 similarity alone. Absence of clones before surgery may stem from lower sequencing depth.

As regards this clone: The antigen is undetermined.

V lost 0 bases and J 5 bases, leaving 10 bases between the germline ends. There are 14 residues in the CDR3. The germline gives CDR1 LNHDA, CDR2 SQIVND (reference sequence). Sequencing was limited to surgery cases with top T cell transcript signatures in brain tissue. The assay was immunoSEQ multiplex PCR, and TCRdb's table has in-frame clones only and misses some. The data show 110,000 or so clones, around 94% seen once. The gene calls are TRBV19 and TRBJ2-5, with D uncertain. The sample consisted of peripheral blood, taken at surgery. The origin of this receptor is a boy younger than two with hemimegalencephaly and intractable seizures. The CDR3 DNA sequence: TGTGCCAGTAGTATAGAAGGAAGCCTCGAGACCCAGTACTTC. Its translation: CASSIEGSLETQYF.